This TCR beta chain was found in a study of CDR3 diversity in severe acne. TCRdb independently ran MiXCR on the PCR reads; one entry per CDR3 protein. The repertoire includes under 100,000 distinct CDR3 sequences, about 48% of them detected once, and around 10% sits in the top ten. The source of this sequence is a male donor in good health, serving as a control. Specimen: blood.

CDR3: CASTLPSSYNEQFF. The CDR3 DNA is TGTGCCAGCACCCTCCCGAGCTCCTACAATGAGCAGTTCTTC. The genes are TRBV7-2 and TRBJ2-7; no reliable D call. TRBJ2-1 matches the DNA end more closely, so the J call is doubtful. Per the germline V gene, CDR1 is SGHTA and CDR2 is FQGNSA. The CDR3 is 14 amino acids.